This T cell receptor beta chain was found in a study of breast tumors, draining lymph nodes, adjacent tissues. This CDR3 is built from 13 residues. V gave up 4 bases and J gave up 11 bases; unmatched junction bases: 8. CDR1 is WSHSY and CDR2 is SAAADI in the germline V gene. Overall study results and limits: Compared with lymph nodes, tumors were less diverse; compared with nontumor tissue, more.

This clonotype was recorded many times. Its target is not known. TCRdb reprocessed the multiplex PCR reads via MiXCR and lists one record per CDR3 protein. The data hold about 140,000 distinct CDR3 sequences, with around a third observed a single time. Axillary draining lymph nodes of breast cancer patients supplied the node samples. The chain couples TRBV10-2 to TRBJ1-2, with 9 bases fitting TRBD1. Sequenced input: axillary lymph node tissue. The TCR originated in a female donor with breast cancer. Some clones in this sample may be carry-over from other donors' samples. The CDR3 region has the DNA TGCGCCAGCAGTGCGACCACAGGGGGCCTGTACACCTTC. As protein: CASSATTGGLYTF.